The T cell receptor beta chain under discussion was sequenced for a study of blood T cell repertoires in COVID-19. Study-level information: From the United States, Italy and Spain came samples of acute and convalescent COVID-19.

Germline loops: CDR1 MNHEY, CDR2 SVGAGI. The CDR3 extends over 14 amino acids. V dropped 8 bases and J dropped 5; count of bases not matched to a gene: 10. This table comes from immunoSEQ multiplex PCR, and its TCRdb copy is limited to in-frame clones, with some not included. The sample lists over 70,000 clones, about 83% occurring once. Sequencing used peripheral blood. J is TRBJ1-1 and V is TRBV6-5, with 8 bases matching TRBD1. This clonotype originated in a man between 65 and 85 years old with COVID-19, enrolled during active disease. Written as DNA, the CDR3 is TGTGCCAGCCAGTCCAGGGGGCATCGAACTGAAGCTTTCTTT. Its translation is CASQSRGHRTEAFF.